This TCR beta chain was sequenced for a study of cytomegalovirus exposure and HLA in healthy donors. Study observations and caveats: Productive status was seen about 90% or about 30% of the time for most TCR beta V segments in an earlier analysis. Available immune exposure information covered CMV serostatus only.

With 60 Vbeta and 13 Jbeta primers, the PCR was carried out. Clones were sequenced by immunoSEQ multiplex PCR, and TCRdb holds only the in-frame ones, with some missing. The sample holds 140,000 to 150,000 clones, around 75% seen once. Points on this clone: Its antigen is still unknown.

The sequence came from a man younger than 40 in good health and CMV-seronegative. The sequencing sample was made of PBMCs.

CDR3: CASSYGQGADETQYF. DNA for the CDR3: TGTGCCAGCAGTTACGGACAGGGGGCGGATGAGACCCAGTACTTC. The rearrangement uses TRBV6-6 and TRBJ2-5, with TRBD1 identical over 11 bases. The CDR3 runs 15 residues. The germline gives CDR1 MNHNY, CDR2 SVGAGI (reference sequence). The trim removed 2 bases at V and 5 bases at J, leaving 4 bases unmatched.